This TCR beta chain was sequenced for a study of neurological immune-mediated disorders. Study-level results: Expanded clones shared no identical CDR3 amino acid sequences across subjects, which suggested private TCR-beta repertoires in all groups.

Synthesis of cDNA was performed by 5'RACE using 10-nucleotide random UMIs. TCRdb re-called the 5' RACE reads through MiXCR, storing one row per CDR3 protein. The sample lists roughly 25,000 distinct CDR3 sequences; 6.5% to 8.5% were seen once. Individuals who volunteered at a blood bank located in Maryland, USA, made up the group of healthy controls. 2 million unsorted PBMCs were stored in RNAlater at -80 °C before RNA extraction. This clonotype was seen repeatedly, ten times or more. What it recognizes is unknown. With 2 bases clipped from V and 7 bases from J, the junction kept 14 bases outside the gene matches. This CDR3 contains 17 residues. CDR1 is MNHEY and CDR2 is SVGEGT in the germline V gene.

The source is a woman aged 40-49 years in good health. Sample: PBMCs. The chain employs TRBV6-2 or TRBV6-3 and TRBJ2-7; 10 positions agree with TRBD1. CDR3 sequence: CASSYPLGTGAQREQYF. The CDR3 nucleotides are TGTGCCAGCAGTTACCCTCTTGGGACAGGGGCCCAGAGAGAGCAGTACTTC.